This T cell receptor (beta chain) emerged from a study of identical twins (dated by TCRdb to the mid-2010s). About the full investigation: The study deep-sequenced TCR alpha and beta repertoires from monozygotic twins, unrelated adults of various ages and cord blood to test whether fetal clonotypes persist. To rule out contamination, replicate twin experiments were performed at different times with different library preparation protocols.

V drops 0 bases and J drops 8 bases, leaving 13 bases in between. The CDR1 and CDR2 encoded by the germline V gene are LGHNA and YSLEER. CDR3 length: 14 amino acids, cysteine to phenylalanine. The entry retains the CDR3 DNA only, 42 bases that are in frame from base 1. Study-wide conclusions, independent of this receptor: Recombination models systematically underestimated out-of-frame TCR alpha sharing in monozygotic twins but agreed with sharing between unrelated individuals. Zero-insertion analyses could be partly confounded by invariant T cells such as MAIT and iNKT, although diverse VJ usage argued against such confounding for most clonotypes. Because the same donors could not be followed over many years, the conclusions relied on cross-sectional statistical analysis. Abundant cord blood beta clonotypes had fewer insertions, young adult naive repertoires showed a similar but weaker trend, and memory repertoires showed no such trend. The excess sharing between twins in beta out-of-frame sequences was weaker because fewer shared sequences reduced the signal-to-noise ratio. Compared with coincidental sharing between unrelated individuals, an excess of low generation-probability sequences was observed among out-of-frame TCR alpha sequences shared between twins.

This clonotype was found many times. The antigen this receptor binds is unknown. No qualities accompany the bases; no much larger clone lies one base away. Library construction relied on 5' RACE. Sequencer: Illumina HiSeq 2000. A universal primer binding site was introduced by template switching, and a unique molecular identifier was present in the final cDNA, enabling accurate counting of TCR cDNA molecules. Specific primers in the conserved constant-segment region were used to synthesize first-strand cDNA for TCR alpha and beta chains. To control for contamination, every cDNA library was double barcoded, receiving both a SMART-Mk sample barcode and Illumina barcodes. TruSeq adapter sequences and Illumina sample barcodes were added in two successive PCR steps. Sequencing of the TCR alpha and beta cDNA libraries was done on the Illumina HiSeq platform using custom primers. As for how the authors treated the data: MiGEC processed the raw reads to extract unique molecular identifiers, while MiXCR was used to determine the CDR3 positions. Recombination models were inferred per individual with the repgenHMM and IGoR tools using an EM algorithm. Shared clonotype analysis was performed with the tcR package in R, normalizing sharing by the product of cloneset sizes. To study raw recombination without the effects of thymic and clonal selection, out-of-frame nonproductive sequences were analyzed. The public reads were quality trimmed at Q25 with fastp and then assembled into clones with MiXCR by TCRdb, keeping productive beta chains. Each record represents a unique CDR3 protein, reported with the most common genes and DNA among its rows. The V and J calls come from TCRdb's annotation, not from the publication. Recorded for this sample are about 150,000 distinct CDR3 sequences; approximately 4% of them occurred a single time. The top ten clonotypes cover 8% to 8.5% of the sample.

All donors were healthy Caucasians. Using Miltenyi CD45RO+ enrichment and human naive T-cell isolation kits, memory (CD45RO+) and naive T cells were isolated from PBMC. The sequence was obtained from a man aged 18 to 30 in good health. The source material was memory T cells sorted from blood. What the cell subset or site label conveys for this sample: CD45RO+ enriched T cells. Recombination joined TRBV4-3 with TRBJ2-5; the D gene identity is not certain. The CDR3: CASSQDTASSTQYF. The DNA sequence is TGCGCCAGCAGCCAAGATACGGCCTCGAGTACCCAGTACTTC.